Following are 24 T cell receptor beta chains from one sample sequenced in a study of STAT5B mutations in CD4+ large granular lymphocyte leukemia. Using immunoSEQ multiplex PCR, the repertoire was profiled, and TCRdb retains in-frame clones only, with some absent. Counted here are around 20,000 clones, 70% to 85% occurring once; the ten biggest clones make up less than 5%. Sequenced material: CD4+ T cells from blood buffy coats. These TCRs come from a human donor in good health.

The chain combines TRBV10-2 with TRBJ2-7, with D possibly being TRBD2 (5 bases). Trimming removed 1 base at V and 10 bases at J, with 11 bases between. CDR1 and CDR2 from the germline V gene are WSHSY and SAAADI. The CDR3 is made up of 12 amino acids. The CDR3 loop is CASSELRAQQYF. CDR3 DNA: TGCGCCAGCAGTGAGTTGAGGGCGCAACAGTACTTC.

CDR3 sequence (DNA): TGTGCCAGCAGAGGGTGGGCTTCCTACGAGCAGTACTTC. Translating it yields CASRGWASYEQYF. The chain recombines TRBV7-2 with TRBJ2-7; no clear D gene. V was clipped by 6 bases and J by 1 base, with 10 bases between them. The germline V gene encodes CDR1 SGHTA and CDR2 FQGNSA. CDR3 size: 13 residues.

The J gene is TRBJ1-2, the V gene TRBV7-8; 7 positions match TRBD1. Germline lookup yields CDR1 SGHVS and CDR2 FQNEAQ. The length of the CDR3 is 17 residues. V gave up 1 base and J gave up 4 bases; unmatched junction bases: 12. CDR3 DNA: TGTGCCAGCAGCTTAGAAGATGACAGGGATCTTCTCTATGGCTACACCTTC. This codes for CASSLEDDRDLLYGYTF.

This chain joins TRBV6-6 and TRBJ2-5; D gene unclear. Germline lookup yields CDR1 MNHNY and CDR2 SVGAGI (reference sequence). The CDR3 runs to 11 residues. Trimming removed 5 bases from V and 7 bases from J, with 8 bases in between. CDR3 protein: CASSDSGTQYF. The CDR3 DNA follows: TGTGCCAGCAGTGATAGTGGGACCCAGTACTTC.

CDR3 sequence (DNA): TGTGCCAGCAGACCCGGGACAAAATACACCGGGGAGCTGTTTTTT. As protein: CASRPGTKYTGELFF. The chain carries TRBV6-5 and TRBJ2-2, with a possible D match to TRBD1 (6 bases). CDR3 length: 15 amino acids. Germline V gives CDR1 MNHEY, CDR2 SVGAGI. Trimming stripped 6 bases from V and 3 bases from J, with 14 bases between.

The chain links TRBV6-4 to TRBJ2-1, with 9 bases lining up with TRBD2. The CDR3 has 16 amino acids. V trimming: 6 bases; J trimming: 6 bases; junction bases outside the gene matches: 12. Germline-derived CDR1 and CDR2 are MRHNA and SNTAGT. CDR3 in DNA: TGTGCCAGCAGCGTTGAGGGACTAGCTGGGGGCAATGAGCAGTTCTTC. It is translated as CASSVEGLAGGNEQFF.

CDR3 protein: CASSPIQGRGETQYF. In DNA form, the CDR3 reads TGTGCCAGCAGCCCAATACAGGGGCGGGGAGAGACCCAGTACTTC. The J gene is TRBJ2-5, the V gene TRBV5-4; D perhaps matches TRBD1 (7 bases). V lost 4 bases and J lost 4, with 17 bases in between. CDR1 and CDR2 from the germline V gene are SGHNT and YYREEE (reference sequence). The CDR3 has 15 amino acids.

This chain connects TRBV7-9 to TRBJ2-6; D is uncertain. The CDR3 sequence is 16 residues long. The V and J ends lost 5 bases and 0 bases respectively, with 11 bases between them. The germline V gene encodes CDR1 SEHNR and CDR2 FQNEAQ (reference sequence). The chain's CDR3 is CASSPGRFSGANVLTF. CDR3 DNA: TGTGCCAGCAGCCCAGGACGGTTCTCTGGGGCCAACGTCCTGACTTTC.

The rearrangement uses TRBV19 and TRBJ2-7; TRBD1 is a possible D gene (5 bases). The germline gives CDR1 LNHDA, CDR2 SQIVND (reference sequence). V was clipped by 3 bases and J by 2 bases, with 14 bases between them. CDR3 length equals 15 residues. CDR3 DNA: TGTGCCAGTAGTATTTGGGGCTTGGGGACCTACGAGCAGTACTTC. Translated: CASSIWGLGTYEQYF.

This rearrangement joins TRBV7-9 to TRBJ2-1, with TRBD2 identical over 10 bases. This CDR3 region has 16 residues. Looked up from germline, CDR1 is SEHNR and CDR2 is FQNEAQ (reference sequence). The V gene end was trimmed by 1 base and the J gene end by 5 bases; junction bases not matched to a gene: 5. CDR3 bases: TGTGCCAGCAGCTTAGGGCTAGCGGGAGATGACAATGAGCAGTTCTTC. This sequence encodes CASSLGLAGDDNEQFF.

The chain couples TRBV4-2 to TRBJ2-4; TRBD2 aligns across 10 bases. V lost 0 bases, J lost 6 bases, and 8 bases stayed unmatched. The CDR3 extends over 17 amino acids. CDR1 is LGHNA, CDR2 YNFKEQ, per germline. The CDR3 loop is CASSQDFSPSGRNIQYF. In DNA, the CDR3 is TGTGCCAGCAGCCAAGATTTCTCCCCTAGCGGGAGAAACATTCAGTACTTC.

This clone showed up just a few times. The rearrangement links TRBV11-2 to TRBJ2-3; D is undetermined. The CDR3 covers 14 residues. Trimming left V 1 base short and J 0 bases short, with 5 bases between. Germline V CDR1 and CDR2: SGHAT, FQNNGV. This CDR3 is CASSLGFSTDTQYF. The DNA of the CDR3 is TGTGCCAGCAGCTTAGGCTTTAGCACAGATACGCAGTATTTT.

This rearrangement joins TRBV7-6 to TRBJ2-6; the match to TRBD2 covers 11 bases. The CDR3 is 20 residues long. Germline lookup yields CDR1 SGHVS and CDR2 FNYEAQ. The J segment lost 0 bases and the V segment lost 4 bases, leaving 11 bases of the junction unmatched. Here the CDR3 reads CASSSRETSGKTSGANVLTF. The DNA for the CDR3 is TGTGCCAGCAGCTCGAGGGAGACTAGCGGGAAAACCTCTGGGGCCAACGTCCTGACTTTC.

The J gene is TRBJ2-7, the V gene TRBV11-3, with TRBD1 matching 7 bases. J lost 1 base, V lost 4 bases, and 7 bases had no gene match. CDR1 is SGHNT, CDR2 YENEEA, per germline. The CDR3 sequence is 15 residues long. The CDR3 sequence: CASSSSNRGSYEQYF. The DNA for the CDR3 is TGTGCCAGCAGCTCATCAAACAGGGGATCCTACGAGCAGTACTTC. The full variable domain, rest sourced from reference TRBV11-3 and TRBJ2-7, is EAGVVQSPRYKIIEKKQPVAFWCNPISGHNTLYWYLQNLGQGPELLIRYENEEAVDDSQLPKDRFSAERLKGVDSTLKIQPAELGDSAVYLCASSSSNRGSYEQYFGPGTRLTVT.

CDR3 sequence (DNA): TGTGCCAGCAGCCATGAAAGGTGGGGTGAGCAGTTCTTC. Translating it yields CASSHERWGEQFF. This rearrangement joins TRBV5-4 to TRBJ2-1; D gene uncertain. The germline V gene has CDR1 SGHNT and CDR2 YYREEE (reference sequence). This CDR3 comprises 13 residues. V lost 4 bases and J lost 9, with 14 bases in between.

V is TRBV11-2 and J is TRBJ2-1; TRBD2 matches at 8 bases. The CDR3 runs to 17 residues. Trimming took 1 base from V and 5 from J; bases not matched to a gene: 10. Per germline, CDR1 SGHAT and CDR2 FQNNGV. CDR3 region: CASSLVGRAKIDNEQFF. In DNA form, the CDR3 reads TGTGCCAGCAGCTTAGTCGGGAGGGCCAAAATTGACAATGAGCAGTTCTTC.

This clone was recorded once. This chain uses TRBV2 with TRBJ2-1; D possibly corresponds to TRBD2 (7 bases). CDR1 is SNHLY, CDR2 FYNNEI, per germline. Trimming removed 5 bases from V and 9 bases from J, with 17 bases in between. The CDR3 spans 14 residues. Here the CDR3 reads CASSSLGGRVEQFF. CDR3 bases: TGTGCCAGCAGTTCCCTCGGGGGGCGGGTTGAGCAGTTCTTC.

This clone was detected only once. This CDR3 is CAIQGAGSNSPLHF. The CDR3 DNA sequence: TGTGCCATCCAGGGGGCAGGTAGTAATTCACCCCTCCACTTT. The chain uses TRBV10-3 and TRBJ1-6; 8 bases align to TRBD1. V lost 8 bases, J lost 6 bases, and 6 bases stayed unmatched. Germline CDR1 reads ENHRY; CDR2 reads SYGVKD. The CDR3 consists of 14 residues.

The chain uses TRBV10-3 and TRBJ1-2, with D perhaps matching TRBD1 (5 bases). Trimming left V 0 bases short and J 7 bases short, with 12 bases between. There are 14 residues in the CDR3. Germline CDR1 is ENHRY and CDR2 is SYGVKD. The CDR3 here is CAISESQGFFGYTF. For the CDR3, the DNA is TGTGCCATCAGTGAGTCCCAGGGTTTTTTTGGCTACACCTTC.

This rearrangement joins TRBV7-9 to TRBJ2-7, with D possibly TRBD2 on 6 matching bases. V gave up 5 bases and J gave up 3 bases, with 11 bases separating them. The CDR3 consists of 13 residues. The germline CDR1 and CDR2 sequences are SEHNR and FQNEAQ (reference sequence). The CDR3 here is CASSPGLHYEQYF. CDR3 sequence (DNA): TGTGCCAGCAGCCCGGGACTCCACTACGAGCAGTACTTC.

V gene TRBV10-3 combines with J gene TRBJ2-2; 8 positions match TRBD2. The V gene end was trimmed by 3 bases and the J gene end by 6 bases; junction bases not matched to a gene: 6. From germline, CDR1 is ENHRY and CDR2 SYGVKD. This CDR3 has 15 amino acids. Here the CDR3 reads CAISDGTSLAGELFF. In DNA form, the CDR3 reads TGTGCCATCAGTGATGGGACTAGTTTGGCCGGGGAGCTGTTTTTT.

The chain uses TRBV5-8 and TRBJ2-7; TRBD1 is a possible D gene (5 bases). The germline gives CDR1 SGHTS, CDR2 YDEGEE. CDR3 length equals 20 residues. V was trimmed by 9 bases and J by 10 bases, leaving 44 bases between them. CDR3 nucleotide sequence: TGTGCCACCGATGGTAGACAGCTCTCTCGAGGAGACTCCTCCAAATTATCCCAGTACTTC. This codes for CATDGRQLSRGDSSKLSQYF.

The CDR3 bases are TGCGCCAGCAGCCCCGGACTAGCGGGAGGGCCCGATACGCAGTATTTT. Protein: CASSPGLAGGPDTQYF. V is TRBV5-1 and J is TRBJ2-3, with 15 bases fitting TRBD2. The germline CDR1 and CDR2 sequences are SGHRS and YFSETQ. V trimming: 4 bases; J trimming: 6 bases; junction bases outside the gene matches: 6. There are 16 residues in the CDR3.

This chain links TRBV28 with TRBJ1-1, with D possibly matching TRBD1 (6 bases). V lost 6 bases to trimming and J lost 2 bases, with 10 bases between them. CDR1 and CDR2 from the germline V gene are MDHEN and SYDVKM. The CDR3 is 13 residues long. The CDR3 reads CASRRQENTEAFF. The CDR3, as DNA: TGTGCCAGCAGGAGACAGGAAAACACTGAAGCTTTCTTT. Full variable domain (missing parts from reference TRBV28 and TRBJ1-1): DVKVTQSSRYLVKRTGEKVFLECVQDMDHENMFWYRQDPGLGLRLIYFSYDVKMKEKGDIPEGYSVSREKKERFSLILESASTNQTSMYLCASRRQENTEAFFGQGTRLTVV.